A selection of T cell receptor beta chains follows, all from one sample in a study of shared clonotypes between healthy human individuals. The protocol was immunoSEQ multiplex PCR, while the TCRdb copy is restricted to in-frame clones and leaves out a portion. The sample lists about 1,800,000 clones; about 95% were seen once. Sequenced material: naive CD8+ T cells sorted from blood. All receptors come from a young man in good health. Both conserved end residues are part of each CDR3. The order of the fields is J gene, V gene, D gene, clone size, CDR3 DNA, CDR3 protein. A D gene is named only where the DNA matches it firmly. Clone sizes are given selectively: once, few, many, or a class where the clone is expanded.

J: TRBJ1-1
V: TRBV27
D: TRBD1
size: -
DNA: TGTGCCAGCACCATGGGACAGGGGTTTGGGCAAGCTTTCTTT
CDR3: CASTMGQGFGQAFF

J: TRBJ2-7
V: TRBV5-1
D: -
size: -
DNA: TGCGCCAGCAGCTTGTCGGAGGGTCAAGTCTACGAGCAGTACTTC
CDR3: CASSLSEGQVYEQYF

J: TRBJ2-7
V: TRBV11-2
D: TRBD2
size: -
DNA: TGTGCCAGCAGCTCCCAAGCGGGAGACTACGAGCAGTACTTC
CDR3: CASSSQAGDYEQYF

J: TRBJ1-1
V: TRBV4-1
D: -
size: -
DNA: TGCGCCAGCAGCCAAGAACTAAATCTAGGGGGGTCGAACACTGAAGCTTTCTTT
CDR3: CASSQELNLGGSNTEAFF

J: TRBJ2-7
V: TRBV15
D: TRBD1
size: -
DNA: TGTGCCACCAGCCCATTAAGACAGGGAGCCTACGAGCAGTACTTC
CDR3: CATSPLRQGAYEQYF

J: TRBJ1-5
V: TRBV7-6
D: -
size: -
DNA: TGTGCCAGCAGCCCGAAGCGGGCGGAGCCCCAGCATTTT
CDR3: CASSPKRAEPQHF

J: TRBJ2-5
V: TRBV7-9
D: TRBD2
size: -
DNA: TGTGCCAGCAGCACGAGCGGGGGGGCCGAGACCCAGTACTTC
CDR3: CASSTSGGAETQYF

J: TRBJ1-1
V: TRBV4-1
D: -
size: -
DNA: TGCGCCAGCAGCCCCCTTGGGGGGCTCAACACTGAAGCTTTCTTT
CDR3: CASSPLGGLNTEAFF

J: TRBJ2-1
V: TRBV9
D: TRBD1
size: -
DNA: TGTGCCAGCAGCTCCGGGACAGGCTACAATGAGCAGTTCTTC
CDR3: CASSSGTGYNEQFF

J: TRBJ2-1
V: TRBV6-1
D: TRBD1
size: -
DNA: TGTGCCAGCAGTGAAGAAAAGAGACAGGGAAATGAGCAGTTCTTC
CDR3: CASSEEKRQGNEQFF

J: TRBJ1-1
V: TRBV28
D: -
size: once
DNA: TGTGCCAGCACCCTGTTGGGCGCCCCGAACACTGAAGCTTTCTTT
CDR3: CASTLLGAPNTEAFF